This T cell receptor beta chain comes out of a study of patients and donors after allogeneic stem cell transplantation. This clonotype is judged medium-sized. With 5 bases clipped from V and 5 bases from J, the junction kept 4 bases outside the gene matches. Germline V lookup: CDR1 SGHAT, CDR2 FQNNGV. The length of the CDR3 is 15 residues. MiXCR, applied by TCRdb to the RT-PCR reads, yields one record per CDR3 protein. The repertoire holds some 2,900 distinct CDR3 sequences, with under 7% as singletons. This chain joins TRBV11-2 and TRBJ2-1, with 12 nucleotides matching TRBD2. The TCR comes from a human donor who was either an allogeneic HSCT recipient or a stem cell or donor lymphocyte infusion donor (not recorded which). It is not recorded whose cells these are; they may come from a transplant donor. The material sequenced was blood, either unsorted or a sorted T cell fraction (not recorded which). For the CDR3, the DNA is TGTGCCAGCAGCCCTGGGACTAGCGGGCACAATGAGCAGTTCTTC. This codes for CASSPGTSGHNEQFF.